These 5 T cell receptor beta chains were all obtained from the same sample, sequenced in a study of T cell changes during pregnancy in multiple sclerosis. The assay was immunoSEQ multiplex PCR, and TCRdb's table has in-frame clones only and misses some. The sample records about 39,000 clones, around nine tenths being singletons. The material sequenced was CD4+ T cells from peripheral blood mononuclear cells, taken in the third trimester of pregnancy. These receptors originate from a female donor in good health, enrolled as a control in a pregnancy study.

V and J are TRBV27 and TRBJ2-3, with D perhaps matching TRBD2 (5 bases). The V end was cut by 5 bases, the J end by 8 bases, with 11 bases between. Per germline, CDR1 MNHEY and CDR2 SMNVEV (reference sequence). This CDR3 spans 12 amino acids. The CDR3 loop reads CASSTTRATQYF. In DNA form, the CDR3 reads TGTGCCAGCAGTACCACTAGAGCTACGCAGTATTTT.

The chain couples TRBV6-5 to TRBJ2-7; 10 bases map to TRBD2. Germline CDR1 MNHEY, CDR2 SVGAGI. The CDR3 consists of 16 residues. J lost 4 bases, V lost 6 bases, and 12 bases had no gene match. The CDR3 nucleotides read TGTGCCAGCAGCTACGACCCCGGGACTAGCGTATACGAGCAGTACTTC. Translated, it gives CASSYDPGTSVYEQYF.

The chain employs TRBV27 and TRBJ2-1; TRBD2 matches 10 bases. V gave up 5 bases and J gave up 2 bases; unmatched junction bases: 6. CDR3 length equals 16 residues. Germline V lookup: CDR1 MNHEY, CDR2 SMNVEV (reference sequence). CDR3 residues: CASSKTSGVTYNEQFF. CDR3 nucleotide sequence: TGTGCCAGCAGTAAAACTAGCGGGGTTACCTACAATGAGCAGTTCTTC.

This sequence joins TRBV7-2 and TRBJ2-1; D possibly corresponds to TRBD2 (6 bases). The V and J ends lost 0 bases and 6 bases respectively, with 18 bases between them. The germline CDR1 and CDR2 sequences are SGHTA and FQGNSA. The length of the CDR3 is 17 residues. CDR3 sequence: CASSLAGGQVLGNEQFF. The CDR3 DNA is TGTGCCAGCAGCTTAGCGGGAGGTCAAGTCTTAGGCAATGAGCAGTTCTTC.

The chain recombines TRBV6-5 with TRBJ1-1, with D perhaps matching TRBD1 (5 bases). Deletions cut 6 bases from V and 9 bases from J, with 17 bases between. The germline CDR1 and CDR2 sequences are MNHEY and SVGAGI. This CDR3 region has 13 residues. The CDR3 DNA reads TGTGCCAGCAGGACCGCAAATTCAGGGAAAGCTTTCTTT. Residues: CASRTANSGKAFF.